The 13 T cell receptor beta chains in this list originate from one sample, sequenced in a study of identical twins. TCRdb re-analysed the 5' RACE reads in MiXCR, keeping a single row per CDR3 protein. In the table there are under 350,000 distinct CDR3 sequences, over 8.5% of which are singletons. This sample was shared with a second study, whose subject was yellow fever vaccine responses in identical twins.

Sequenced: CD8+ T cells sorted from blood. Receptor source: a woman aged 18-29 years in good health.

The chain employs TRBV20-1 and TRBJ2-2; possible D gene TRBD2, 5 bases. The germline gives CDR1 DFQATT, CDR2 SNEGSKA (reference sequence). This CDR3 has 15 residues. The V gene lost 0 bases and the J gene lost 4 bases, with 12 bases spanning the gap. CDR3 sequence reads: CSARDRGSSTGELFF. The DNA for the CDR3 is TGCAGTGCTAGAGATCGGGGATCCAGCACCGGGGAGCTGTTTTTT.

This clonotype was seen only a few times. This chain joins TRBV2 and TRBJ2-7, with 9 nucleotides matching TRBD1. This CDR3 spans 15 amino acids. V lost 7 bases to trimming and J lost 4 bases; unmatched junction nucleotides: 11. Germline V gene data show CDR1 as SNHLY and CDR2 as FYNNEI. The CDR3 spells CASTPRDRAIYEQYF. The CDR3 DNA follows: TGTGCCAGCACCCCCAGGGACAGGGCGATATACGAGCAGTACTTC.

This clonotype was seen more than once but under ten times. This chain joins TRBV9 and TRBJ2-5; the D gene is possibly TRBD1 (6 bases). Germline CDR1 and CDR2: SGDLS and YYNGEE. V lost 3 bases and J lost 5, with 11 bases in between. The CDR3 is 13 amino acids. CDR3 bases: TGTGCCAGCAGCGGAACAGGGTTGGAGACCCAGTACTTC. Translation: CASSGTGLETQYF.

V gene TRBV18 combines with J gene TRBJ2-7; 9 nucleotides align to TRBD2. From germline, CDR1 is KGHSH and CDR2 LQKENI. CDR3 length equals 18 residues. The V and J ends lost 0 bases and 1 base, in that order; junction bases with no gene match: 10. CDR3 in DNA: TGTGCCAGCTCACCACCGAGATGGACTAGCGAAAAATCCTACGAGCAGTACTTC. As protein: CASSPPRWTSEKSYEQYF.

This clonotype turned up a few times. The chain recombines TRBV4-1 with TRBJ2-7, with D perhaps matching TRBD1 (6 bases). This CDR3 is built from 14 residues. Trimming stripped 0 bases from V and 6 bases from J, with 12 bases between. Per germline, CDR1 MGHRA and CDR2 YSYEKL. This CDR3 is CASSQEPGDGEQYF. CDR3 DNA sequence: TGCGCCAGCAGCCAAGAACCAGGGGATGGCGAGCAGTACTTC.

This clonotype was counted only a few times. This chain joins TRBV9 and TRBJ1-4; tentatively, D is TRBD1 (6 bases). Germline CDR1 reads SGDLS; CDR2 reads YYNGEE. This CDR3 comprises 15 residues. With 3 bases removed from V and 8 bases from J, the gap between germline ends came to 17 bases. The CDR3, as DNA: TGTGCCAGCAGCGGTCCAACAGGGTTAAGGGAAAAACTGTTTTTT. Its translation is CASSGPTGLREKLFF.

The table lists this clonotype with a few counts. This chain uses TRBV6-1 with TRBJ1-5; the match to TRBD1 covers 7 bases. The CDR3 runs 14 residues. J lost 7 bases, V lost 6 bases, and 9 bases had no gene match. From germline, CDR1 is MNHNS and CDR2 SASEGT. Here the CDR3 reads CASRPSTGVQPQHF. CDR3 nucleotides: TGTGCCAGCAGGCCCTCCACAGGGGTCCAGCCCCAGCATTTT.

This clonotype has ten or more counts. The chain employs TRBV4-3 and TRBJ2-1; 9 nucleotides agree with TRBD2. CDR1 and CDR2 (germline): LGHNA, YSLEER. The CDR3 runs to 16 residues. The J segment lost 0 bases and the V segment lost 2 bases, leaving 2 bases of the junction unmatched. CDR3 residues: CASSQNSGSSYNEQFF. The CDR3 coding sequence is TGCGCCAGCAGCCAAAATAGCGGGAGCTCCTACAATGAGCAGTTCTTC.

This clonotype turned up a few times. This chain connects TRBV30 to TRBJ1-1; D is perhaps TRBD1 (5 bases). Germline V gene data show CDR1 as GTSNPN and CDR2 as SVGIG (reference sequence). This CDR3 spans 13 amino acids. Trimming took off 3 bases at V and 4 bases at J, with 12 bases between the two ends. The CDR3 DNA is TGTGCCTGGAGCCTTCAGGGCGCCACTGAAGCTTTCTTT. Its translation: CAWSLQGATEAFF.

This chain connects TRBV28 to TRBJ2-5; D possibly corresponds to TRBD1 (5 bases). Trimming stripped 5 bases from V and 5 bases from J, with 15 bases between. CDR3 length: 14 residues. Germline CDR1 is MDHEN and CDR2 is SYDVKM. CDR3 loop: CASSLRQSGETQYF. As DNA, the CDR3 is TGTGCCAGCAGTCTCAGACAGTCCGGGGAGACCCAGTACTTC.

This clonotype was recorded a few times. A read error may account for a junction end that differs from germline. V gene TRBV7-7 combines with J gene TRBJ2-7, with D possibly being TRBD2 (7 bases). CDR1 is SSHAT, CDR2 FNYEAQ, per germline (reference sequence). The CDR3 is 14 amino acids. CDR3 in DNA: TGTGCTAGCAGCCCGGGGGGCCCGACGGACGAGCAGTACTTC. Translated, it gives CASSPGGPTDEQYF.

This clonotype was seen only a few times. The V and J genes are TRBV15 and TRBJ1-4; D is undetermined. V lost 4 bases and J lost 3, with 15 bases in between. This CDR3 spans 16 amino acids. Germline CDR1 and CDR2: LNHNV and YYDKDF (reference sequence). CDR3 sequence: CATSIRPPRPNEKLFF. The CDR3 DNA sequence: TGTGCCACCAGCATCAGGCCCCCGCGGCCTAATGAAAAACTGTTTTTT.

This clonotype was seen repeatedly, ten times or more. The rearrangement links TRBV7-3 to TRBJ2-1; TRBD2 matches at 9 bases. J gave up 3 bases and V 2 bases, and 5 bases lay outside the gene matches. This CDR3 region has 16 residues. Germline assignment: CDR1 SGHTA and CDR2 FQGTGA. CDR3 DNA: TGTGCCAGCAGCTTACAGGGTAGCGGGGGCTACAATGAGCAGTTCTTC. This encodes CASSLQGSGGYNEQFF.